These 3 T cell receptor beta chains share one sample of origin, sequenced in a study of cytomegalovirus exposure and HLA in healthy donors. TCRdb's table, derived via immunoSEQ multiplex PCR, lists solely in-frame clones and lacks some. The sample records 150,000 to 250,000 clones, roughly 77% being singletons. Sequenced material: PBMCs. The receptors here all came from a young woman in good health and CMV-seronegative.

This sequence joins TRBV30 and TRBJ1-2; 10 bases match TRBD1. The CDR3 covers 14 residues. The germline CDR1 and CDR2 sequences are GTSNPN and SVGIG (reference sequence). V lost 5 bases, J lost 4 bases, and 7 bases stayed unmatched. DNA for the CDR3: TGTGCCTGGTACAGACAGGGGGCGAGCTATGGCTACACCTTC. This sequence encodes CAWYRQGASYGYTF. The complete variable domain, with remaining parts taken from reference TRBV30 and TRBJ1-2, reads SQTIHQWPATLVQPVGSPLSLECTVEGTSNPNLYWYRQAAGRGLQLLFYSVGIGQISSEVPQNLSASRPQDRQFILSSKKLLLSDSGFYLCAWYRQGASYGYTFGSGTRLTVV.

The rearrangement joins TRBV10-2 to TRBJ2-7; tentatively, D is TRBD1 (7 bases). From germline, CDR1 is WSHSY and CDR2 SAAADI. CDR3 size: 16 residues. Trimming cost V 3 bases and J 1 base, with 16 bases left between them. CDR3 in amino acids: CASSDSGGSKSYEQYF. The CDR3 DNA sequence: TGCGCCAGCAGTGACTCAGGGGGGTCTAAGTCCTACGAGCAGTACTTC.

This sequence joins TRBV10-1 and TRBJ1-1; D is perhaps TRBD1 (5 bases). CDR1 WNHNN and CDR2 SYGVQD come from the germline V gene (reference sequence). With 7 bases removed from V and 4 bases from J, the gap between germline ends came to 13 bases. The CDR3 runs 13 residues. The CDR3 coding sequence is TGCGCCAGCACTCTTCGGAGGGGCACTGAAGCTTTCTTT. Amino acids: CASTLRRGTEAFF.